This TCR beta chain was captured in a study of OX40 agonist ivuxolimab in advanced cancers. Overall study: Patients were treated with intravenous ivuxolimab, dosed at 0.01 to 10 mg/kg and infused every 2 weeks. Treatment received earlier with anti-PD-1, anti-PD-L1 or anti-CTLA-4 agents was allowed, and under 50% had some. General study points: Antigen specificity remained undetermined for the expanded peripheral T cells. Both CD4+ and CD8+ T cell populations in blood had undergone clonal expansion by week 6 at 0.1 to 3.0 mg/kg.

TCRdb's table, derived via immunoSEQ multiplex PCR, lists solely in-frame clones and lacks some. The sample includes 55,000 to 65,000 clones, 86% of them seen just once. Trimming took 0 bases from V and 6 from J, leaving 7 bases between them. Germline V gene data show CDR1 as SGHRS and CDR2 as YFSETQ. The CDR3 has 13 amino acids. As regards this clone: Its target is not known.

The receptor comes from an adult with an advanced solid tumor such as melanoma, head and neck, liver or kidney cancer. The chain has TRBV5-1 and TRBJ1-5; D not resolved. The material was CD4+ or CD8+ T cells sorted from blood, obtained in a trial of the OX40 agonist ivuxolimab. The CDR3 is CASSLGGSQPQHF. CDR3 DNA sequence: TGCGCCAGCAGCTTGGGTGGGAGTCAGCCCCAGCATTTT.